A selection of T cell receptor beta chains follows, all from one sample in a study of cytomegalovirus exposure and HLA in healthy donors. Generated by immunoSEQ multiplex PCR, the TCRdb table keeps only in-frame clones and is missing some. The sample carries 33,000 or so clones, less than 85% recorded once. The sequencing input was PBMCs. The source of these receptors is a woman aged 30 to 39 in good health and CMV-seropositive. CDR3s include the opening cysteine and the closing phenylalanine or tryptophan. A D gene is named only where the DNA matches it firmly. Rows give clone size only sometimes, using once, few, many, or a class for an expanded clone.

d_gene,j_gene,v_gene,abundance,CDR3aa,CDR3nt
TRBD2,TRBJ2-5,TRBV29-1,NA,CSVVGAGAGETQYF,TGCAGCGTTGTAGGAGCGGGAGCGGGAGAGACCCAGTACTTC
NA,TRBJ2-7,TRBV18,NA,CASSPRGRPYEQYF,TGTGCCAGCTCACCACGAGGAAGGCCCTACGAGCAGTACTTC
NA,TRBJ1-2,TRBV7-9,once,CASSSRKATDLNYGYTF,TGTGCCAGCAGCTCCCGGAAGGCAACAGACCTAAACTATGGCTACACCTTC
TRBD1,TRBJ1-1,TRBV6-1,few,CASSVEQGVTEAFF,TGTGCCAGCAGTGTCGAACAGGGGGTTACTGAAGCTTTCTTT
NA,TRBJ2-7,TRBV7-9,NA,CASSLKGAYEQYF,TGTGCCAGCAGCTTGAAGGGGGCCTACGAGCAGTACTTC
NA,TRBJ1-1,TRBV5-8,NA,CASSGQGGTEAFF,TGTGCCAGCAGCGGCCAGGGTGGTACTGAAGCTTTCTTT
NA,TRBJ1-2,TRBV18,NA,CASSPQRPGKSNYGYTF,TGTGCCAGCTCACCACAAAGACCAGGGAAGTCTAACTATGGCTACACCTTC
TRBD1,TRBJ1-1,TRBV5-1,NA,CASSPGQGRLDTEAFF,TGCGCCAGCAGCCCGGGACAGGGGAGGCTGGACACTGAAGCTTTCTTT
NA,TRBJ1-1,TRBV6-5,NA,CASSYITGEAFF,TGTGCCAGCAGTTACATTACAGGTGAAGCTTTCTTT
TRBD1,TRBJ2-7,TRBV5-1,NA,CASSLASGQGYEQYF,TGCGCCAGCAGCTTGGCCTCGGGACAGGGCTACGAGCAGTACTTC
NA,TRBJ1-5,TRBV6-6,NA,CAAQQGLESNQPQHF,TGTGCCGCCCAACAGGGCTTAGAGAGCAATCAGCCCCAGCATTTT
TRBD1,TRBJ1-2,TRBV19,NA,CASRTQGQGAGYTF,TGTGCCAGTAGGACCCAAGGACAGGGGGCTGGCTACACCTTC
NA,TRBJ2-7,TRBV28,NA,CASSFSSSYEQYF,TGTGCCAGCAGTTTTTCCAGCTCCTACGAGCAGTACTTC
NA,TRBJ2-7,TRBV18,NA,CASSPPNFYEQYF,TGTGCCAGCTCACCACCTAACTTCTACGAGCAGTACTTC
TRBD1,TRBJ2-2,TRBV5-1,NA,CASSPRGQRNTGELFF,TGCGCCAGCAGCCCCAGGGGACAGAGGAACACCGGGGAGCTGTTTTTT
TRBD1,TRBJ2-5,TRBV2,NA,CASRRRGPGQVTDQYF,TGTGCCAGCAGACGAAGGGGTCCGGGACAGGTAACGGACCAGTACTTC
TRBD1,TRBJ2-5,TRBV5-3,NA,CARSPDRGWRTQETQYF,TGTGCCAGAAGCCCAGACAGGGGCTGGCGGACCCAAGAGACCCAGTACTTC
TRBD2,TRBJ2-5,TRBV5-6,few,CASSFSSGAQTQYF,TGTGCCAGCAGCTTTTCTAGCGGGGCACAGACCCAGTACTTC
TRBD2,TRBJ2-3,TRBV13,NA,CASSLGLPGLALTDTQYF,TGTGCCAGCAGCTTAGGGCTCCCGGGACTAGCGCTCACAGATACGCAGTATTTT
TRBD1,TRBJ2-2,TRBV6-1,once,CASSEPGTGVGELFF,TGTGCCAGCAGCGAGCCCGGGACAGGGGTCGGGGAGCTGTTTTTT
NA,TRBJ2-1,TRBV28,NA,CASSLYRGGSIYNEQFF,TGTGCCAGCAGTTTATACAGAGGCGGGTCAATTTACAATGAGCAGTTCTTC
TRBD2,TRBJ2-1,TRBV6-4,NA,CASSSAGDSYNEQFF,TGTGCCAGCAGTTCGGCGGGGGATTCCTACAATGAGCAGTTCTTC
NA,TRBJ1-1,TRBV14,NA,CASSQDLGGLGTEAFF,TGTGCCAGCAGCCAAGATTTAGGGGGTCTAGGCACTGAAGCTTTCTTT
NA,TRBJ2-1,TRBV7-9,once,CSSSLDLHEQFF,TGTTCCAGCAGCTTAGATCTCCATGAGCAGTTCTTC
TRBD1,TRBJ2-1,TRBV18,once,CASSPSPGQDYYNEQFF,TGTGCCAGCTCACCTTCGCCGGGACAGGACTACTACAATGAGCAGTTCTTC
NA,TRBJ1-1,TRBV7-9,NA,CSSSSGGAEAFF,TGTTCCAGCAGCTCGGGGGGGGCTGAAGCTTTCTTT
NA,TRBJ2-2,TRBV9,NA,CASSYHVGAGELFF,TGTGCCAGCAGCTATCACGTAGGGGCCGGGGAGCTGTTTTTT
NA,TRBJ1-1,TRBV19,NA,CASSIGRGNTEAFF,TGTGCCAGTAGTATAGGGAGAGGGAACACTGAAGCCTTCTTT
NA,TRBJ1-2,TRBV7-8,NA,CASSPGGAYGYTF,TGTGCCAGCAGCCCCGGGGGGGCTTATGGCTACACCTTC
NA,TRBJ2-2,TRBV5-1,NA,CASSPNTGTMNTGELFF,TGCGCCAGCAGCCCCAATACCGGGACAATGAACACCGGGGAGCTGTTTTTT
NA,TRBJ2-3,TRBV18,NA,CASSPLPTRTGRDTQYF,TGTGCCAGCTCACCGCTGCCAACTAGGACCGGGCGAGATACGCAGTATTTT
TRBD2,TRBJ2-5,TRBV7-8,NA,CASSLRSGVETQYF,TGTGCCAGCAGCTTGAGGAGCGGGGTAGAGACCCAGTACTTC
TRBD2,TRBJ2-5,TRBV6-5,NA,CASSPGLGETQYF,TGTGCCAGCAGTCCCGGACTAGGAGAGACCCAGTACTTC
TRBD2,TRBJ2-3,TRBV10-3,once,CAISSPSGVTDTQYF,TGTGCCATCAGTTCTCCTAGCGGAGTCACAGATACGCAGTATTTT
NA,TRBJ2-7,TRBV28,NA,CASSVLRGSYEQYF,TGTGCCAGCAGTGTTCTCCGGGGTTCCTACGAGCAGTACTTC
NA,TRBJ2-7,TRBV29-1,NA,CSVRSGAYEQYF,TGCAGCGTTAGGTCAGGGGCCTACGAGCAGTACTTC
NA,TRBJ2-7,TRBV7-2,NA,CASSLTPDSLVGQYF,TGTGCCAGCAGCTTAACTCCGGACAGCCTAGTTGGGCAGTACTTC
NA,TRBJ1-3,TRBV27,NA,CASSDGGNTIYF,TGTGCCAGCAGCGACGGGGGAAACACCATATATTTT
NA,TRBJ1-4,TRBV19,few,CASSIREATNEKLFF,TGTGCCAGTAGTATAAGAGAAGCAACTAATGAAAAACTGTTTTTT
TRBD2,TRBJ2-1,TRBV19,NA,CASSFRPGLAAVKFF,TGTGCCAGTAGTTTCCGCCCGGGACTAGCGGCGGTAAAATTCTTC
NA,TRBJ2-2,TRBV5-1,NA,CASSLITNTGELFF,TGCGCCAGCAGCTTAATTACGAACACCGGGGAGCTGTTTTTT
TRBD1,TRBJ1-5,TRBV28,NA,CASRKGGASNQPQHF,TGTGCCAGCAGGAAAGGGGGCGCGAGCAATCAGCCCCAGCATTTT
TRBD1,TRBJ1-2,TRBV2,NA,CASRADRGVNYGYPF,TGTGCCAGCAGAGCTGACAGGGGGGTTAACTATGGCTACCCCTTC
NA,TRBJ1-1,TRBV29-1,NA,CSVHGLTGEAFF,TGCAGCGTTCACGGTTTGACGGGGGAAGCTTTCTTT
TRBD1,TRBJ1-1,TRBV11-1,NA,CASSSHRGNTEAFF,TGTGCCAGCAGCTCCCACAGGGGGAACACTGAAGCTTTCTTT
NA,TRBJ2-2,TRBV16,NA,CASSQAGGPAGELFF,TGTGCCAGCAGCCAAGCCGGGGGACCCGCCGGGGAGCTGTTTTTT
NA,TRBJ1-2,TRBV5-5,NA,CASSSGHIYGYTF,TGTGCCAGCAGCTCGGGACACATCTATGGCTACACCTTC
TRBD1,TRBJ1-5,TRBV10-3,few,CAISARGQSNQPQHF,TGTGCCATCTCGGCACGGGGACAGTCAAATCAGCCCCAGCATTTT
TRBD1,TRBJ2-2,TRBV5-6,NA,CASSPPALQGPGELFF,TGTGCCAGCAGCCCCCCGGCACTACAGGGGCCCGGGGAGCTGTTTTTT
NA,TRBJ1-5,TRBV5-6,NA,CASSLYSNQPQHF,TGTGCCAGCAGCCTTTATAGCAATCAGCCCCAGCATTTT
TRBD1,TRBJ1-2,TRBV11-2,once,CASSLTGGEYGYTF,TGTGCCAGCAGCTTGACAGGGGGCGAATATGGCTACACCTTC
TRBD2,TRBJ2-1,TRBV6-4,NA,CASSDIAGDYNEQFF,TGTGCCAGCAGTGACATAGCGGGGGACTACAATGAGCAGTTCTTC